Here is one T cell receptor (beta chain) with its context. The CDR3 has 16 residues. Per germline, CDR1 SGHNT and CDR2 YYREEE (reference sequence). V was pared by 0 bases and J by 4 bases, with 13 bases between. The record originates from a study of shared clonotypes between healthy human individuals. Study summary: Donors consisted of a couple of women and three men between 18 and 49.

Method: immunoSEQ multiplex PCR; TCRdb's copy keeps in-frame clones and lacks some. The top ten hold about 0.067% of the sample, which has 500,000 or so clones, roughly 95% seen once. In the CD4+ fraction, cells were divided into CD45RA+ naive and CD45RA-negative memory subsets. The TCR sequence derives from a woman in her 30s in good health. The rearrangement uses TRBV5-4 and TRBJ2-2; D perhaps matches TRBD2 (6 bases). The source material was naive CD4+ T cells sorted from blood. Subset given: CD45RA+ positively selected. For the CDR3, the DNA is TGTGCCAGCAGCTTGGATGGCGGGGTTACCACCGGGGAGCTGTTTTTT. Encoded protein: CASSLDGGVTTGELFF. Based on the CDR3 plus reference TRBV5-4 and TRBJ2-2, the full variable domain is ETGVTQSPTHLIKTRGQQVTLRCSSQSGHNTVSWYQQALGQGPQFIFQYYREEENGRGNFPPRFSGLQFPNYSSELNVNALELDDSALYLCASSLDGGVTTGELFFGEGSRLTVL.